The T cell receptor (beta chain) described here comes from a study of cytomegalovirus exposure and HLA in healthy donors. Study-wide results and caveats: With later analysis, a missense DCLRE1C variant became linked to TCR beta V- and J-gene trimming. The classifier, whose performance was assessed in both the original and validation cohorts, reportedly diagnosed cytomegalovirus status with high specificity and sensitivity.

Concerning this clone: The antigen is not known.

A multiplex PCR was run with 60 Vbeta primers and 13 Jbeta primers. Sequencing was performed with immunoSEQ multiplex PCR; in TCRdb, only in-frame clones are kept and a portion is missing. The data hold 150,000 to 200,000 clones, with 84% observed a single time. The source material was PBMCs. The receptor was derived from a boy aged 5 to 17 in good health and CMV-seronegative.

The CDR3, as DNA: TGCGCCAGCAGCCAAGATGAGGGACTGGTCGGCACTGAAGCTTTCTTT. Its protein product is CASSQDEGLVGTEAFF. The gene calls are TRBV4-1 and TRBJ1-1; maybe TRBD1 (5 bases). V was cut by 0 bases and J by 4 bases, with 15 bases left in between. CDR1 is MGHRA, CDR2 YSYEKL, per germline. The CDR3 length is 16 residues.